A selection of T cell receptor beta chains follows, all from one sample in a study of blood T cell repertoires in COVID-19. Using immunoSEQ multiplex PCR, the repertoire was profiled, and TCRdb retains in-frame clones only, with some absent. Among over 200,000 clones listed, around 80% were seen once. Sample: peripheral blood. These receptors originate from a man aged 40-49 years with active or convalescent COVID-19. The CDR3 runs from the conserved cysteine through the conserved F or W. The D gene is left open where the match is weak.

D gene	V gene	CDR3 length	CDR3 protein
TRBD1	TRBV3-1/TRBV3-2	16	CASSQADRGIADTQYF
TRBD2	TRBV29-1	14	CSVAGGGGTDTQYF
.	TRBV4-1	17	CASSQDYLRSINYGYTF
TRBD1	TRBV4-3	15	CASSYEQTGGYEQYF
TRBD1	TRBV29-1	14	CSVFRRDRGEKLFF
.	TRBV11-3	14	CASSYPRGRGEQYF
.	TRBV11-2	13	CASSLSDGQREDF
.	TRBV5-1	13	CASSLQGNQPQHF
.	TRBV5-4	15	CASSLWQGSGNTIYF
TRBD1	TRBV7-2	15	CASSLGDRGGETQYF
.	TRBV27	17	CASSTPGQRKNTGELFF
.	TRBV4-1	14	CASSRPGTGTEAFF
.	TRBV11-3	16	CASSYEVGAGTYEQYF
.	TRBV11-2	15	CASSSYGGSNQPQHF
TRBD1	TRBV12-3/TRBV12-4	13	CASALDQGVGYTF
TRBD1	TRBV4-3	17	CASSQDWTGEASNEQFF
.	TRBV27	14	CASSSPGRRYTQYF
.	TRBV9	13	CASSVAGDTEAFF
.	TRBV6-5	14	CASSYLTGNREAFF
.	TRBV9	14	CASSSGVPSVEQYF
TRBD1	TRBV27	13	CASRRTGNSPLHF
TRBD1	TRBV28	19	CASSSDLLGQGARLNGYTF
.	TRBV21-1	15	CARFEGGQGAYEQYF
.	TRBV7-2	15	CASSLRLEGIGEAFF
TRBD2	TRBV11-2	14	CASSVAGGSYEQYF
.	TRBV2	13	CAGGTEGNYGYTF
.	TRBV19	14	CASSIRESTDTQYF
TRBD1	TRBV7-9	14	CASSLDRDRAGYTF
.	TRBV9	15	CASSVQGFSGNTIYF